The 25 T cell receptor beta chains below were found in one sample sequenced in a study of identical twins. TCRdb fed the 5' RACE reads into MiXCR, producing one record per CDR3 protein. The sample holds some 790,000 distinct CDR3 sequences, 15% to 20% seen once. The same sample was also used in a study of T cells expressing NK-cell markers.

Input material: PBMCs. The receptors originated from a woman aged 18-29 years in good health.

This clonotype was counted once. The chain recombines TRBV19 with TRBJ2-7; 9 bases fit TRBD2. Germline V gene lookup returns CDR1 LNHDA and CDR2 SQIVND (reference sequence). V was clipped by 7 bases and J by 5 bases; unmatched bases: 6. This CDR3 spans 13 amino acids. This chain's CDR3 is CASKAGGNNEQYF. The CDR3 DNA reads TGTGCCAGTAAGGCGGGAGGGAACAACGAGCAGTACTTC.

At least ten counts were recorded for this clonotype. The CDR3 region has the DNA TGTGCCAGCAGCTATAACCGGGACAGGGAAACTGAAGCTTTCTTT. Its translation is CASSYNRDRETEAFF. The chain carries TRBV7-6 and TRBJ1-1, with 9 bases lining up with TRBD1. This CDR3 spans 15 amino acids. The trim removed 4 bases at V and 5 bases at J, leaving 8 bases unmatched. CDR1 SGHVS and CDR2 FNYEAQ come from the germline V gene. Using reference TRBV7-6 and TRBJ1-1 for the parts outside the CDR3, the full variable domain is GAGVSQSPRYKVTKRGQDVALRCDPISGHVSLYWYRQALGQGPEFLTYFNYEAQQDKSGLPNDRFSAERPEGSISTLTIQRTEQRDSAMYRCASSYNRDRETEAFFGQGTRLTVV.

The table lists this clonotype with a few counts. The chain recombines TRBV15 with TRBJ2-3, with a weak D call TRBD2 (5 bases). The CDR3 covers 15 residues. CDR1 and CDR2 from the germline V gene are LNHNV and YYDKDF (reference sequence). The V and J ends lost 1 base and 2 bases respectively, with 10 bases between them. The CDR3 DNA follows: TGTGCCACCAGCAGAGGTCTAGCCCTCACAGATACGCAGTATTTT. It translates to CATSRGLALTDTQYF. The full variable domain, completed using reference TRBV15 and TRBJ2-3, is DAMVIQNPRYQVTQFGKPVTLSCSQTLNHNVMYWYQQKSSQAPKLLFHYYDKDFNNEADTPDNFQSRRPNTSFCFLDIRSPGLGDTAMYLCATSRGLALTDTQYFGPGTRLTVL.

CDR3 sequence: CASSSPRGGQLPSTDTQYF. CDR3 in DNA: TGTGCCAGCAGCTCCCCCAGGGGCGGTCAGCTTCCTAGCACAGATACGCAGTATTTT. The rearrangement uses TRBV5-6 and TRBJ2-3; maybe TRBD1 (6 bases). With 3 bases removed from V and 0 bases from J, the gap between germline ends came to 23 bases. CDR3 length: 19 amino acids. Germline V gene data show CDR1 as SGHDT and CDR2 as YYEEEE.

This clonotype was counted only a few times. V usage is TRBV20-1 and J usage is TRBJ2-7; 8 nucleotides align to TRBD1. The CDR3 has 14 amino acids. Germline trimming cut 6 bases from V and 5 bases from J; bases unmatched to any gene: 12. Germline V gene sequence: CDR1 DFQATT, CDR2 SNEGSKA (reference sequence). CDR3 sequence reads: CSASQTDRGNEQYF. The CDR3 bases are TGCAGTGCATCACAAACTGACAGGGGCAACGAGCAGTACTTC.

This clonotype has only a few counts. This chain links TRBV20-1 with TRBJ2-1; TRBD2 agrees at 11 bases. Germline V gives CDR1 DFQATT, CDR2 SNEGSKA (reference sequence). Trimming removed 1 base from V and 2 bases from J; junction bases left unmatched: 10. CDR3 length equals 18 residues. The CDR3 DNA sequence: TGCAGTGCTAGAGCTAGCGGGAGGCGCCAGACAACCTACAATGAGCAGTTCTTC. It translates to CSARASGRRQTTYNEQFF.

The rearrangement uses TRBV10-3 and TRBJ1-1; D unclear. This CDR3 is built from 12 residues. Germline CDR1 is ENHRY and CDR2 is SYGVKD. Trimming removed 10 bases at V and 3 bases at J, with 12 bases between. The CDR3 nucleotides are TGTGCCACCCGACCGGAAGACACTGAAGCTTTCTTT. This codes for CATRPEDTEAFF.

The CDR3 here is CASSAVAEVVATQYF. DNA of the CDR3: TGTGCCAGCAGCGCCGTAGCGGAGGTCGTCGCTACGCAGTATTTT. The chain links TRBV9 to TRBJ2-3; the D gene is possibly TRBD2 (6 bases). The V and J ends lost 3 bases and 8 bases respectively, with 19 bases between them. The CDR3 length is 15 residues. Germline CDR1 is SGDLS and CDR2 is YYNGEE.

The V gene is TRBV7-8, the J gene TRBJ2-1; 7 bases align to TRBD2. Germline CDR1 and CDR2: SGHVS and FQNEAQ. The CDR3 is 17 amino acids. Losses at the gene ends were 0 bases for V and 3 bases for J; bases not matched to a gene: 8. The CDR3 sequence is CASSLALTSTGYNEQFF. The DNA for the CDR3 is TGTGCCAGCAGCTTAGCTTTGACTAGCACAGGCTACAATGAGCAGTTCTTC.

Only a few counts were recorded for this clonotype. The chain uses TRBV6-5 and TRBJ1-6; D gene unclear. CDR3 length: 15 amino acids. CDR1 and CDR2 (germline): MNHEY, SVGAGI. Trimming cost V 0 bases and J 8 bases, with 11 bases left between them. The CDR3 DNA follows: TGTGCCAGCAGTTACTCTACACAGCCCTATTCACCCCTCCACTTT. It translates to CASSYSTQPYSPLHF.

The chain has TRBV2 and TRBJ1-4; D gene unclear. This CDR3 contains 19 residues. V lost 2 bases, J lost 2 bases, and 21 bases lay in between. Germline CDR1 is SNHLY and CDR2 is FYNNEI. This chain's CDR3 is CASSESDLILTPTNEKLFF. Here the CDR3 DNA reads TGTGCCAGCAGTGAAAGCGACCTTATTCTGACGCCGACTAATGAAAAACTGTTTTTT.

In its sample, this clonotype was seen many times. This chain links TRBV6-1 with TRBJ2-4, with no clear D. Germline CDR1 is MNHNS and CDR2 is SASEGT. Trimming took 7 bases from V and 0 from J, leaving 10 bases between them. The CDR3 consists of 14 residues. DNA for the CDR3: TGTGCCAGCATCACAGCTCTAGCCAAAAACATTCAGTACTTC. This gives the protein CASITALAKNIQYF.

In regard to this clonotype: Since a much larger clone is just one base distant, this may be a read error. J is TRBJ2-1 and V is TRBV5-1; D assignment may be TRBD1 or TRBD2 (5 bases each). Germline loops: CDR1 SGHRS, CDR2 YFSETQ. The length of the CDR3 is 14 residues. The CDR3 here is CTSSLGDGYNEQFF. The CDR3 nucleotides are TGCACCAGCAGCCTGGGGGACGGATACAATGAGCAGTTCTTC.

This clonotype was detected only a few times. This sequence joins TRBV3-1 and TRBJ2-1, with D possibly matching TRBD1 (6 bases). This CDR3 region has 16 residues. V lost 4 bases to trimming and J lost 6 bases, with 19 bases between them. Germline loops: CDR1 LGHDT, CDR2 YNNKEL (reference sequence). The CDR3 is CASSRHGTTSGNEQFF. As DNA, the CDR3 is TGTGCCAGCAGCCGCCACGGGACAACGAGCGGCAATGAGCAGTTCTTC.

The V gene is TRBV18, the J gene TRBJ1-1; 10 bases are a match to TRBD1. CDR1 KGHSH and CDR2 LQKENI come from the germline V gene. J lost 4 bases, V lost 4 bases, and 12 bases had no gene match. This CDR3 has 17 amino acids. CDR3 region: CASSLGQGWLGGTEAFF. The CDR3 DNA sequence: TGTGCCAGCTCACTGGGACAGGGGTGGCTTGGGGGCACTGAAGCTTTCTTT.

This rearrangement joins TRBV7-9 to TRBJ2-7, with 10 positions matching TRBD1. There are 14 residues in the CDR3. Germline V gene lookup returns CDR1 SEHNR and CDR2 FQNEAQ (reference sequence). The V segment lost 5 bases and the J segment 3 bases; nucleotides outside the gene matches: 4. CDR3 in amino acids: CASSKDRGHYEQYF. In DNA form, the CDR3 reads TGTGCCAGCAGCAAAGACAGGGGGCACTACGAGCAGTACTTC.

The chain couples TRBV20-1 to TRBJ2-5, with a possible D match to TRBD2 (5 bases). Trimming left V 0 bases short and J 5 bases short, with 10 bases between. The CDR3 contains 13 residues. Germline values: CDR1 DFQATT, CDR2 SNEGSKA (reference sequence). CDR3 region: CSARDYRGETQYF. CDR3 DNA sequence: TGCAGTGCTAGAGATTACCGCGGGGAGACCCAGTACTTC.

The rearrangement joins TRBV6-2 or TRBV6-3 to TRBJ1-5; possibly TRBD1 for D (5 bases). The CDR3 spans 15 residues. The V end was cut by 7 bases, the J end by 0 bases, with 13 bases between. The germline V gene has CDR1 MNHEY and CDR2 SVGEGT. CDR3 protein: CASNLRRGSNQPQHF. The CDR3 bases are TGTGCCAGCAACTTAAGAAGGGGTAGCAATCAGCCCCAGCATTTT.

This clonotype appeared a few times. The genes are TRBV20-1 and TRBJ1-3; D unclear. This CDR3 comprises 11 residues. V was pared by 6 bases and J by 8 bases, with 11 bases between. CDR1 DFQATT and CDR2 SNEGSKA come from the germline V gene (reference sequence). The CDR3 DNA is TGCAGTGCCCTGGAGGAGGACACCATATATTTT. Protein product: CSALEEDTIYF.

This clonotype has ten or more counts. The chain recombines TRBV10-3 with TRBJ2-3, with D unclear. Germline CDR1 and CDR2: ENHRY and SYGVKD. The V end lost 6 bases, the J end lost 0 bases, and 10 bases lay between the germline ends. This CDR3 spans 14 amino acids. In nucleotides, the CDR3 is TGTGCCATCAGGAAAGCATCCAGCACAGATACGCAGTATTTT. This sequence encodes CAIRKASSTDTQYF.

The chain employs TRBV11-2 and TRBJ2-4; D remains unclear. This CDR3 has 12 amino acids. The V gene lost 2 bases and the J gene lost 11 bases, with 10 bases spanning the gap. Germline V CDR1 and CDR2: SGHAT, FQNNGV. The CDR3: CASSLTPGLQYF. CDR3 coding DNA: TGTGCCAGCAGCTTAACACCTGGGCTTCAGTACTTC.

The gene calls are TRBV25-1 and TRBJ2-5; TRBD1 or TRBD2 may be the D gene (6 bases each). This CDR3 comprises 12 residues. Trimming took 3 bases from V and 9 from J, leaving 11 bases between them. Germline CDR1 MGHDK, CDR2 SYGVNS. The CDR3 reads CASSEFRGAQYF. CDR3 bases: TGTGCCAGCAGTGAGTTTAGGGGGGCCCAGTACTTC.

The chain joins TRBV12-3 or TRBV12-4 to TRBJ2-1, with 11 bases aligning to TRBD2. CDR3 length: 17 amino acids. V trimming: 6 bases; J trimming: 1 base; junction bases outside the gene matches: 8. This chain's CDR3 is CASSKLAGGASYNEQFF. The CDR3 region has the DNA TGTGCCAGCAGCAAATTAGCGGGAGGGGCGTCCTACAATGAGCAGTTCTTC.

This clonotype was seen more than once but under ten times. The chain carries TRBV20-1 and TRBJ2-6; D ambiguous. The CDR3 has 15 residues. Trimming left V 1 base short and J 4 bases short, with 11 bases between. Germline V gene sequence: CDR1 DFQATT, CDR2 SNEGSKA (reference sequence). In nucleotides, the CDR3 is TGCAGTGCTAGAGGTCCCGGAGCCGGGGCCAACGTCCTGACTTTC. Protein: CSARGPGAGANVLTF.

The chain has TRBV6-2 or TRBV6-3 and TRBJ2-2; TRBD2 is a possible D gene (5 bases). Trimming stripped 5 bases from V and 5 bases from J, with 9 bases between. The CDR3 covers 13 residues. Germline V gene lookup returns CDR1 MNHEY and CDR2 SVGEGT. The CDR3 DNA follows: TGTGCCAGCAGTCCCAAGCGGACCGGGGAGCTGTTTTTT. It specifies CASSPKRTGELFF.